The 23 T cell receptor beta chains below come from one sample, sequenced in a study of response to subunit inactivated influenza vaccine. One entry per CDR3 protein results from TCRdb running MiXCR on the RT-PCR reads. The table lists hundreds of thousands of distinct CDR3 sequences, 18% of them singletons, with under 13% in the top ten. This sample comprised PBMCs from blood, obtained about 5 days after vaccination. The receptors shown here come from a man aged 50-59 years who received an inactivated influenza vaccine.

This rearrangement joins TRBV18 to TRBJ2-3; 7 nucleotides align to TRBD1. This CDR3 spans 16 amino acids. Germline CDR1 is KGHSH and CDR2 is LQKENI. The V gene end was trimmed by 4 bases and the J gene end by 0 bases; junction bases not matched to a gene: 7. The CDR3 sequence is CASSRQGTASTDTQYF. Here the CDR3 DNA reads TGTGCCAGCTCACGACAGGGCACCGCTAGCACAGATACGCAGTATTTT.

This clonotype was observed a few times. The rearrangement uses TRBV11-2 and TRBJ1-2, with D uncertain. CDR3 size: 14 residues. Trimming took 1 base from V and 5 from J, leaving 11 bases between them. The germline gives CDR1 SGHAT, CDR2 FQNNGV. CDR3: CASSLVRTRYGYTF. In nucleotides, the CDR3 is TGTGCCAGCAGCTTAGTTAGGACCCGATATGGCTACACCTTC.

The chain links TRBV15 to TRBJ2-5, with 13 bases identical to TRBD2. CDR3 length: 15 amino acids. Germline assignment: CDR1 LNHNV and CDR2 YYDKDF (reference sequence). Germline trimming cut 5 bases from V and 5 bases from J; bases unmatched to any gene: 5. The CDR3, as DNA: TGTGCCACCAGCTTACTAGCGGGAGGGTTTGAGACCCAGTACTTC. Residues: CATSLLAGGFETQYF.

The V and J genes are TRBV7-3 and TRBJ2-1, with TRBD2 matching over 11 bases. The trim removed 2 bases at V and 5 bases at J, leaving 5 bases unmatched. Per the germline V gene, CDR1 is SGHTA and CDR2 is FQGTGA. The CDR3 sequence is 16 residues long. The CDR3 bases are TGTGCCAGCAGCTTATCCTCGGGACTAGCGGACAATGAGCAGTTCTTC. Amino acid sequence: CASSLSSGLADNEQFF.

This clonotype was counted between two and nine times. V gene TRBV3-1 combines with J gene TRBJ2-1; D not resolved. CDR1 and CDR2 (germline): LGHDT, YNNKEL (reference sequence). There are 13 residues in the CDR3. Trimming pared 0 bases from V and 7 bases from J, leaving 7 bases between. The CDR3 bases are TGTGCCAGCAGCCAAGAGAGAGTGAATGAGCAGTTCTTC. Translating gives CASSQERVNEQFF.

This chain links TRBV5-6 with TRBJ1-5; no firm D call. The CDR3 is 14 amino acids. V shed 0 bases and J shed 5 bases, with 9 bases lying between them. Germline V gene sequence: CDR1 SGHDT, CDR2 YYEEEE. The CDR3 loop reads CASSLAGRHQPQHF. CDR3 nucleotide sequence: TGTGCCAGCAGCTTGGCCGGGAGACATCAGCCCCAGCATTTT.

The chain uses TRBV5-1 and TRBJ2-7; D could derive from TRBD1 or TRBD2 (5 bases each). Trimming shortened V by 4 bases and J by 3 bases, and 14 bases separated the two germline ends. The CDR3 loop spans 14 amino acids. Germline lookup yields CDR1 SGHRS and CDR2 YFSETQ. CDR3 nucleotides: TGCGCCAGCAGCCGTCAGGGAGATCACTACGAGCAGTACTTC. Translation: CASSRQGDHYEQYF. The variable domain in full, with the rest retrieved from reference TRBV5-1 and TRBJ2-7, is KAGVTQTPRYLIKTRGQQVTLSCSPISGHRSVSWYQQTPGQGLQFLFEYFSETQRNKGNFPGRFSGRQFSNSRSEMNVSTLELGDSALYLCASSRQGDHYEQYFGPGTRLTVT.

This clonotype turned up a few times. This rearrangement joins TRBV20-1 to TRBJ2-1, with 11 bases fitting TRBD2. The CDR3 has 17 amino acids. Per the germline V gene, CDR1 is DFQATT and CDR2 is SNEGSKA (reference sequence). Trimming at V came to 6 bases and at J to 1 base, leaving 11 bases not matched to a gene. The CDR3 loop reads CSAPGTSGSSSYNEQFF. CDR3 coding DNA: TGCAGTGCCCCTGGCACTAGCGGGAGTAGTTCCTACAATGAGCAGTTCTTC.

In this sample, this clonotype turned up a few times. The chain has TRBV6-2 or TRBV6-3 and TRBJ2-1; TRBD2 agrees at 11 bases. Germline loops: CDR1 MNHEY, CDR2 SVGEGT. The CDR3 consists of 18 residues. V lost 2 bases and J lost 2; bases outside the gene matches: 8. The CDR3 protein is CASSYGLAGDPAYNEQFF. In DNA, the CDR3 is TGTGCCAGCAGTTACGGACTAGCGGGTGATCCTGCCTACAATGAGCAGTTCTTC.

The chain combines TRBV20-1 with TRBJ2-2; D not resolved. CDR1 is DFQATT and CDR2 is SNEGSKA in the germline V gene (reference sequence). V lost 1 base and J 4 bases, leaving 7 bases between the germline ends. The CDR3 totals 13 residues. This CDR3 reads CSARAPGTGELFF. CDR3 nucleotide sequence: TGCAGTGCTAGAGCCCCAGGCACCGGGGAGCTGTTTTTT.

This chain connects TRBV20-1 to TRBJ1-5; D is perhaps TRBD1 (5 bases). Germline CDR1 reads DFQATT; CDR2 reads SNEGSKA (reference sequence). Trimming stripped 1 base from V and 2 bases from J, with 15 bases between. The CDR3 contains 16 residues. The DNA for the CDR3 is TGCAGTGCTAGAGCCGGACAATCCCTGGGCAATCAGCCCCAGCATTTT. It is translated as CSARAGQSLGNQPQHF.

The chain employs TRBV12-3 or TRBV12-4 and TRBJ2-2; D unresolved. This CDR3 comprises 15 residues. V was shortened by 7 bases and J by 1 base, with 13 bases between the two germline ends. The CDR3 DNA is TGTGCCAGCACTCAGTGGGCAGGGAACACCGGGGAGCTGTTTTTT. It encodes CASTQWAGNTGELFF.

The J gene is TRBJ1-2, the V gene TRBV20-1; unclear D gene. The CDR3 has 13 amino acids. CDR1 is DFQATT, CDR2 SNEGSKA, per germline (reference sequence). The V end lost 1 base, the J end lost 1 base, and 7 bases lay between the germline ends. In nucleotides, the CDR3 is TGCAGTGCTAGAGCGGCGTATAACTATGGCTACACCTTC. This gives the protein CSARAAYNYGYTF.

With regard to this clonotype: No conserved phenylalanine or tryptophan ends this CDR3, so it is likely a read error. The chain joins TRBV6-2 or TRBV6-3 to TRBJ2-3; 9 positions match TRBD1. Per germline, CDR1 MNHEY and CDR2 SVGEGT. The CDR3 extends over 15 amino acids. CDR3 nucleotides: TGTGCCAGCAGTTCGGGACAGGGCCGCACAGATATGCAGTATATT. It codes for CASSSGQGRTDMQYI.

This clonotype was seen repeatedly, ten times or more. The chain uses TRBV12-3 or TRBV12-4 and TRBJ2-7, with 8 nucleotides matching TRBD1. Trimming took 4 bases from V and 3 from J; bases not matched to a gene: 2. This CDR3 region has 13 residues. The CDR3 DNA sequence: TGTGCCAGCAGTTGGGACAGGAACTACGAGCAGTACTTC. Its translation: CASSWDRNYEQYF.

V and J are TRBV20-1 and TRBJ2-5, with TRBD2 identical over 10 bases. The J segment lost 2 bases and the V segment lost 4 bases, leaving 1 base of the junction unmatched. The germline CDR1 and CDR2 sequences are DFQATT and SNEGSKA (reference sequence). This CDR3 region has 13 residues. The CDR3 DNA follows: TGCAGTGCTATTAGCGGGGGGCAAGAGACCCAGTACTTC. It encodes CSAISGGQETQYF.

This chain connects TRBV7-8 to TRBJ2-1, with D uncertain. Trimming took 5 bases from V and 0 from J, leaving 14 bases between them. The CDR3 runs 16 residues. The germline gives CDR1 SGHVS, CDR2 FQNEAQ. CDR3 sequence reads: CASSPSTGNSYNEQFF. CDR3 nucleotides: TGTGCCAGCAGCCCTTCGACTGGAAACTCCTACAATGAGCAGTTCTTC.

A few counts support this clonotype. The rearrangement joins TRBV9 to TRBJ2-2, with a tentative D call TRBD1 (6 bases). Trimming left V 3 bases short and J 5 bases short, with 11 bases between. Looked up from germline, CDR1 is SGDLS and CDR2 is YYNGEE. The CDR3 has 14 residues. CDR3 in amino acids: CASSGTGWTGELFF. The CDR3 DNA sequence: TGTGCCAGCAGCGGAACAGGGTGGACCGGGGAGCTGTTTTTT. Using reference TRBV9 and TRBJ2-2 for the parts outside the CDR3, the full variable domain is DSGVTQTPKHLITATGQRVTLRCSPRSGDLSVYWYQQSLDQGLQFLIQYYNGEERAKGNILERFSAQQFPDLHSELNLSSLELGDSALYFCASSGTGWTGELFFGEGSRLTVL.

This clonotype was recorded a few times. The chain couples TRBV10-3 to TRBJ2-7; 15 nucleotides align to TRBD2. V lost 2 bases and J lost 5; bases outside the gene matches: 7. The CDR3 is 17 residues long. CDR1 is ENHRY, CDR2 SYGVKD, per germline. The CDR3 DNA reads TGTGCCATCAGTGAGCCCGGGACTAGCGGGAGGTATCACGAGCAGTACTTC. Residues: CAISEPGTSGRYHEQYF.

The chain has TRBV20-1 and TRBJ1-6; 8 bases line up with TRBD1. The V segment lost 3 bases and the J segment 10 bases; nucleotides outside the gene matches: 8. The CDR3 consists of 14 residues. The germline V gene has CDR1 DFQATT and CDR2 SNEGSKA (reference sequence). DNA of the CDR3: TGCAGTGCTAGCCCGACAGGGGTGGGATCACCCCTCCACTTT. It translates to CSASPTGVGSPLHF.

This clonotype has only a few counts. This sequence joins TRBV29-1 and TRBJ2-2; D perhaps matches TRBD2 (5 bases). The CDR3 covers 11 residues. Germline V gene data show CDR1 as SQVTM and CDR2 as ANQGSEA. Trimming took off 6 bases at V and 7 bases at J, with 9 bases between the two ends. CDR3: CSVGVHGELFF. The CDR3 region has the DNA TGCAGCGTGGGAGTTCACGGGGAGCTGTTTTTT.

This clonotype was observed a handful of times. The chain employs TRBV24-1 and TRBJ2-1; no reliable D call. The CDR3 covers 13 residues. V was shortened by 6 bases and J by 7 bases, with 12 bases between the two germline ends. Per the germline V gene, CDR1 is KGHDR and CDR2 is SFDVKD. The CDR3 sequence: CATSQQNRNEQFF. CDR3 nucleotides: TGTGCCACCAGTCAACAAAATCGTAATGAGCAGTTCTTC.

This clonotype was observed a single time. At one of its ends the junction is not consistent with the germline gene, which may arise from a read error. J is TRBJ2-4 and V is TRBV20-1, with 9 bases that match TRBD1. This CDR3 contains 15 residues. Germline CDR1 DFQATT, CDR2 SNEGSKA (reference sequence). The CDR3 loop is CTARATQGAQNIQYF. The CDR3 nucleotides read TGCACTGCTAGGGCGACACAGGGGGCTCAAAACATTCAGTACTTC.